The 9 T cell receptor beta chains presented below share a single source sample, sequenced in a study of cytomegalovirus exposure and HLA in healthy donors. Both 60 Vbeta primers and 13 Jbeta primers went into the PCR. The method was immunoSEQ multiplex PCR; TCRdb's version includes in-frame clones alone and lacks a portion of them. This sample contains some 96,000 clones. Sequenced: PBMCs. These receptors originate from a young woman in good health and CMV-seronegative.

V usage is TRBV7-9 and J usage is TRBJ2-7; 7 bases agree with TRBD1. The CDR3 runs to 14 residues. After removal of 3 bases from V and 3 bases from J, the junction contained 5 bases not matched to a gene. Germline V CDR1 and CDR2: SEHNR, FQNEAQ (reference sequence). The DNA of the CDR3 is TGTGCCAGCAGCTTGACAGGGAACCTCTACGAGCAGTACTTC. Protein product: CASSLTGNLYEQYF. Combining the CDR3 with reference TRBV7-9 and TRBJ2-7 gives the whole variable domain DTGVSQNPRHKITKRGQNVTFRCDPISEHNRLYWYRQTLGQGPEFLTYFQNEAQLEKSRLLSDRFSAERPKGSFSTLEIQRTEQGDSAMYLCASSLTGNLYEQYFGPGTRLTVT.

The V and J genes are TRBV28 and TRBJ1-2; D might be TRBD1 (5 bases). The CDR3 consists of 16 residues. With 1 base removed from V and 8 bases from J, the gap between germline ends came to 20 bases. The germline CDR1 and CDR2 sequences are MDHEN and SYDVKM. In DNA, the CDR3 is TGTGCCAGCAGTTTATTGGGTAGGGCGGGGGTTGAGGGCTACACCTTC. Encoded protein: CASSLLGRAGVEGYTF.

V and J are TRBV10-3 and TRBJ2-1; weak D call: TRBD2 (6 bases). CDR1 is ENHRY, CDR2 SYGVKD, per germline. This CDR3 contains 16 residues. Trimming pared 3 bases from V and 6 bases from J, leaving 18 bases between. This CDR3 is CAISDPTPGVFNEQFF. The CDR3 DNA follows: TGTGCCATCAGTGACCCTACCCCGGGAGTGTTCAATGAGCAGTTCTTC.

V and J are TRBV5-1 and TRBJ2-7; 8 nucleotides match TRBD1. With 3 bases clipped from V and 7 bases from J, the junction kept 9 bases outside the gene matches. The length of the CDR3 is 14 residues. Germline CDR1 and CDR2: SGHRS and YFSETQ. The CDR3 bases are TGCGCCAGCAGCTACCTGACAGGGGTGGGAGAGCAGTACTTC. It translates to CASSYLTGVGEQYF.

The gene calls are TRBV5-6 and TRBJ2-1; 7 positions match TRBD1. The J segment lost 10 bases and the V segment lost 2 bases, leaving 9 bases of the junction unmatched. The CDR3 loop spans 14 amino acids. Per the germline V gene, CDR1 is SGHDT and CDR2 is YYEEEE. The CDR3 loop is CASSFFTGVREQFF. CDR3 DNA: TGTGCCAGCAGCTTCTTCACAGGGGTGCGAGAGCAGTTCTTC.

This rearrangement joins TRBV5-1 to TRBJ2-7; a possible D gene is TRBD2 (6 bases). CDR1 is SGHRS, CDR2 YFSETQ, per germline. The CDR3 totals 15 residues. Trimming took off 4 bases at V and 4 bases at J, with 18 bases between the two ends. The CDR3 region has the DNA TGCGCCAGCAGCGCACCGACTAGGGGCCAATACGAGCAGTACTTC. Translated: CASSAPTRGQYEQYF.

The gene calls are TRBV7-2 and TRBJ1-5, with 9 bases lining up with TRBD1. The CDR3 spans 16 residues. Germline CDR1 SGHTA, CDR2 FQGNSA. V shed 0 bases and J 7 bases; nucleotides not matched to a gene: 7. CDR3 protein: CASSLAWGQGGQPQHF. The CDR3 coding sequence is TGTGCCAGCAGCTTAGCTTGGGGACAGGGCGGCCAGCCCCAGCATTTT.

This CDR3 reads CASSRSAVPDTQYF. DNA of the CDR3: TGTGCCAGCTCACGCTCGGCGGTCCCAGATACGCAGTATTTT. The chain joins TRBV18 to TRBJ2-3; D gene unclear. Trimming took off 4 bases at V and 4 bases at J, with 12 bases between the two ends. CDR3 length: 14 residues. CDR1 and CDR2 (germline): KGHSH, LQKENI.

The chain's CDR3 is CASSLGRDSYEQYF. CDR3 coding DNA: TGCGCCAGCAGCTTGGGCAGGGACTCCTACGAGCAGTACTTC. The rearrangement uses TRBV5-1 and TRBJ2-7; weak D call: TRBD1 (5 bases). Germline V gene lookup returns CDR1 SGHRS and CDR2 YFSETQ. There are 14 residues in the CDR3. Trimming took off 0 bases at V and 0 bases at J, with 7 bases between the two ends.